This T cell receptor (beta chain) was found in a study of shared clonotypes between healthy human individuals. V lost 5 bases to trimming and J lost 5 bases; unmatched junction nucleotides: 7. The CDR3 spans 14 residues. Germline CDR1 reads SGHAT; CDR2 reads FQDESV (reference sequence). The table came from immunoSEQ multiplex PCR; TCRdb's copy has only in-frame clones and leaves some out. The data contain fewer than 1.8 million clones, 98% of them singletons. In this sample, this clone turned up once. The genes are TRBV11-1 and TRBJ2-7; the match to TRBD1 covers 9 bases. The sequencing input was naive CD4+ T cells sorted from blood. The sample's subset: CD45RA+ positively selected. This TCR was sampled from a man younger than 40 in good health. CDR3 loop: CASSDRDRDHEQYF. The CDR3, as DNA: TGTGCCAGCAGCGACCGGGACAGGGACCACGAGCAGTACTTC.